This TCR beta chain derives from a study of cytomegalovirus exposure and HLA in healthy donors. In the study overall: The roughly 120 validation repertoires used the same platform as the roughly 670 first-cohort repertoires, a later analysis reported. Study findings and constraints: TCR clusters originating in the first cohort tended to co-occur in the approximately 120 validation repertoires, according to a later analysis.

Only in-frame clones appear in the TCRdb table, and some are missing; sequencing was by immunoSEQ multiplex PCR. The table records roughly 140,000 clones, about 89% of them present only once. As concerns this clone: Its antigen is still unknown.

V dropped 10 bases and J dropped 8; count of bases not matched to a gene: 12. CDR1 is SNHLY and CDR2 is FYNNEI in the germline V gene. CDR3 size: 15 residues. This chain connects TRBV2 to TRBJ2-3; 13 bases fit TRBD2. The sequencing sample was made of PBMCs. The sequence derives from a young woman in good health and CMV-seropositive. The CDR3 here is CAIRLQGLAGSTQYF. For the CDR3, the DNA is TGTGCCATCAGATTACAGGGACTAGCGGGATCTACGCAGTATTTT.